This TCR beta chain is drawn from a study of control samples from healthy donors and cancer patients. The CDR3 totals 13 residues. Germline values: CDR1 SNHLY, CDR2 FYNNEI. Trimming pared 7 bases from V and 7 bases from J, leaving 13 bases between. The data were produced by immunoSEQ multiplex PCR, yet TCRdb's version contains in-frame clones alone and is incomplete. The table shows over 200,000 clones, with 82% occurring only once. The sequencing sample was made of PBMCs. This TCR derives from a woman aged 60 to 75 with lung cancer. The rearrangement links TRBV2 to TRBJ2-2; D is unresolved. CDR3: CASKAGEYGELFF. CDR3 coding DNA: TGTGCCAGCAAGGCCGGAGAGTACGGGGAGCTGTTTTTT. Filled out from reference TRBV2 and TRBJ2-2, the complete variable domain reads EPEVTQTPSHQVTQMGQEVILRCVPISNHLYFYWYRQILGQKVEFLVSFYNNEISEKSEIFDDQFSVERPDGSNFTLKIRSTKLEDSAMYFCASKAGEYGELFFGEGSRLTVL.